This T cell receptor beta chain was found in a study of cytomegalovirus exposure and HLA in healthy donors. The CDR3 has 14 amino acids. Germline V lookup: CDR1 MNHNS, CDR2 SASEGT. V shed 8 bases, J shed 3 bases, and the junction held 8 bases outside the gene matches. The PCR contained 60 Vbeta and 13 Jbeta primers. Measured with immunoSEQ multiplex PCR; TCRdb has only the in-frame clones, and not every one. The table shows about 270,000 clones, with roughly two thirds occurring only once. This TCR was sampled from a female donor in good health and CMV-seronegative. Specimen: PBMCs. The V and J genes are TRBV6-1 and TRBJ2-7, with TRBD1 matching over 9 bases. In nucleotides, the CDR3 is TGTGCCAGCGCCCCGGGACAGGGAATCTACGAGCAGTACTTC. The encoded protein is CASAPGQGIYEQYF.